These 3 T cell receptor beta chains were all obtained from the same sample, sequenced in a study of blood T cell repertoires in COVID-19. Repertoires were generated with immunoSEQ multiplex PCR, while TCRdb's copy carries only in-frame clones and drops some. The repertoire includes around 69,000 clones, roughly 87% of them detected once, and around 4.9% sits in the top ten. The sample taken for sequencing was peripheral blood. The receptors here all came from a woman in her forties or fifties with active COVID-19.

The genes are TRBV7-6 and TRBJ2-3; D ambiguous. Trimming took off 2 bases at V and 1 base at J, with 13 bases between the two ends. Germline loops: CDR1 SGHVS, CDR2 FNYEAQ. This CDR3 has 16 amino acids. CDR3 in DNA: TGTGCCAGCAGCTTATATTCAGACTCGCGCACAGATACGCAGTATTTT. This codes for CASSLYSDSRTDTQYF.

The chain uses TRBV18 and TRBJ1-2; no definite D call. Germline V CDR1 and CDR2: KGHSH, LQKENI. The CDR3 has 14 amino acids. Trimming shortened V by 2 bases and J by 0 bases, and 7 bases separated the two germline ends. CDR3 in DNA: TGTGCCAGCTCACCAAATGGGCCTAACTATGGCTACACCTTC. Amino acid sequence: CASSPNGPNYGYTF.

This chain uses TRBV12-5 with TRBJ2-2, with TRBD2 matching 7 bases. The CDR3 length is 18 residues. CDR1 and CDR2 (germline): LGHNT, FRNRAP. The junction had 16 bases not matched to a gene; V was cut back by 7 bases and J by 2 bases. The CDR3 DNA reads TGTGCTAGTGCCCGGGTTGTGGGAAGCGGGGCTAACACCGGGGAGCTGTTTTTT. It codes for CASARVVGSGANTGELFF.